This T cell receptor (beta chain) was found in a study of Ad26.COV2.S vaccination and SARS-CoV-2 variants. The overall study: Donor was assigned to the Ad26.COV2.S arm of trial COV1001.

Study-wide points: The study found higher spike-specific TCR breadth in vaccine than placebo recipients.

Note on this clone: Antigen unknown.

The data were produced by immunoSEQ multiplex PCR, yet TCRdb's version contains in-frame clones alone and is incomplete. The sample has some 270,000 clones; around 88% are singletons. The V end was cut by 3 bases, the J end by 5 bases, with 4 bases between. This CDR3 is 12 amino acids long. From germline, CDR1 is SEHNR and CDR2 FQNEAQ (reference sequence). Treatment given: some 20 received Ad26.COV2.S at low or high dose, single or two shots; 5 received placebo; per-sample allocation not given. Following the first vaccine or placebo injection, samples were taken on day 63. Vaccine was an Ad26 vector expressing Wuhan-strain SARS-CoV-2 spike.

This clonotype originated in a person between 18 and 65 years old who received the Ad26.COV2.S COVID-19 vaccine or a placebo. Sequences were derived from peripheral blood, sampled in a trial of Ad26.COV2.S vaccine versus placebo. The rearrangement uses TRBV7-9 and TRBJ2-2; D uncertain. The CDR3 is CASSFRTGELFF. DNA for the CDR3: TGTGCCAGCAGCTTTAGGACCGGGGAGCTGTTTTTT.